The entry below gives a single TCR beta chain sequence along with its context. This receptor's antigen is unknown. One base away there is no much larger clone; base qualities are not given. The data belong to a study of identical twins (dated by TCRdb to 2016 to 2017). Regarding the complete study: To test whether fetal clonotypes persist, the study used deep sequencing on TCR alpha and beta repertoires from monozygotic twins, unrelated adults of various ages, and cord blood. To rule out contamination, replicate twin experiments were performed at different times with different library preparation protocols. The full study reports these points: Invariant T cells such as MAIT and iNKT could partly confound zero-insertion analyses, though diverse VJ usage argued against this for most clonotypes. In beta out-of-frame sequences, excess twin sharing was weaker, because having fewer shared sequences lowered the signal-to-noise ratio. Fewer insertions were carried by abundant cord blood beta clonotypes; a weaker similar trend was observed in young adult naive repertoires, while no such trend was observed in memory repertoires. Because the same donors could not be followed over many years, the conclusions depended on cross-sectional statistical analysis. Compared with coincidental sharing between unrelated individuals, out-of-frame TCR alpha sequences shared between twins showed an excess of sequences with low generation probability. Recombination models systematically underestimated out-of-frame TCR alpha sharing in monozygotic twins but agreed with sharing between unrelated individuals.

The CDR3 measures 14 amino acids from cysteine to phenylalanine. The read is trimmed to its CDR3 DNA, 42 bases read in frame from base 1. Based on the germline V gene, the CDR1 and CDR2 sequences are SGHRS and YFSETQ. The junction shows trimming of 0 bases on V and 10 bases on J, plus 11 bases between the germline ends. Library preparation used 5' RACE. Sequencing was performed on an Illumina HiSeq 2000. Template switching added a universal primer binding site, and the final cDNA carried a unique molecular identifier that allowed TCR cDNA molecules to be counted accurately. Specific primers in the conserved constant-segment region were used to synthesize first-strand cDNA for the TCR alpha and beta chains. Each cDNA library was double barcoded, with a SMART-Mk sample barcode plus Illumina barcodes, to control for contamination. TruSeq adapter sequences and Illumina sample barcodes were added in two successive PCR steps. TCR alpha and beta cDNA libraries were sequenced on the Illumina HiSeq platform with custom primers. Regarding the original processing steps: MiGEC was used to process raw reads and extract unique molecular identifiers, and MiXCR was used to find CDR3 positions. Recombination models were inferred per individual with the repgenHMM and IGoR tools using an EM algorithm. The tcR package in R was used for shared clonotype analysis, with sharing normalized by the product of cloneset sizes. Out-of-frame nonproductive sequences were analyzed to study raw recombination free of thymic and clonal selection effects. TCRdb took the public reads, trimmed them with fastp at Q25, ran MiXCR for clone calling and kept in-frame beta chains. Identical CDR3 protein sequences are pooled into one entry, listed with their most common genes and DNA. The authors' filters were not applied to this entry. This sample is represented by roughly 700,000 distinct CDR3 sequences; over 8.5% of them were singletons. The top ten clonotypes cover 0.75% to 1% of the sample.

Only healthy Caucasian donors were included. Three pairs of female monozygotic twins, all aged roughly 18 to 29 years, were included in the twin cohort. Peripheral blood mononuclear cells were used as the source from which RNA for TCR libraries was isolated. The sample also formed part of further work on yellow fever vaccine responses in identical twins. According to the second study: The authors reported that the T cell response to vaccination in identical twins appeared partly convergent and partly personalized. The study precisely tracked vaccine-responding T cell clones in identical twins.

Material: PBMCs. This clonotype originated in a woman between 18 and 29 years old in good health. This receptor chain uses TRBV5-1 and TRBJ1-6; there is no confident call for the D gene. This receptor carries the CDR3 CASSLDGMDSPLHF. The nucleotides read TGCGCCAGCAGCTTGGATGGGATGGACTCACCCCTCCACTTT.